A selection of T cell receptor beta chains follows, all from one sample in a study of immune characterization of retroperitoneal liposarcoma. A single record per CDR3 protein comes from TCRdb applying MiXCR to the PCR reads. This table holds roughly 7,300 distinct CDR3 sequences, more than 25% found once. Sequencing was carried out using blood. The source of these receptors is a male donor with retroperitoneal liposarcoma. CDR3s include the opening cysteine and the closing phenylalanine or tryptophan. The D gene is left open where the match is weak. Size tells how often a clone was seen (once, few, many) or the class of an expanded clone, and some rows leave it out.

d_call: TRBD1
j_call: TRBJ1-1
v_call: TRBV6-1
clone_size: medium-sized
cdr3_nt: TGTGCCAGCATGGGCGGGACAGTGAACACTGAAGCTTTCTTT
cdr3_aa: CASMGGTVNTEAFF

d_call: TRBD2
j_call: TRBJ2-7
v_call: TRBV6-1
clone_size: few
cdr3_nt: TGTGCCAGCAGCCCCCAGGGTAGCGGGAGAGACGAGCAGTACTTC
cdr3_aa: CASSPQGSGRDEQYF

d_call: -
j_call: TRBJ1-3
v_call: TRBV6-1
clone_size: many
cdr3_nt: TGTGCCAGCAGTGCCGGGGATAAAAGAAACACCATATATTTT
cdr3_aa: CASSAGDKRNTIYF

d_call: TRBD2
j_call: TRBJ2-1
v_call: TRBV7-2
clone_size: -
cdr3_nt: TGTGCCAGCAGCTCCGGGGGGGGTGTAGCGGGATCATTGATCTTC
cdr3_aa: CASSSGGGVAGSLIF

d_call: TRBD2
j_call: TRBJ2-1
v_call: TRBV6-4
clone_size: -
cdr3_nt: TGTGCCAGCAGCCTAATAGCGGGAGGGTACAATGAGCAGTTCTTC
cdr3_aa: CASSLIAGGYNEQFF

d_call: -
j_call: TRBJ2-1
v_call: TRBV7-6
clone_size: few
cdr3_nt: TGTGCCAGCAGCTTACGACAGCAAGAGACCCAGTTCTTC
cdr3_aa: CASSLRQQETQFF

d_call: TRBD1
j_call: TRBJ1-2
v_call: TRBV30
clone_size: few
cdr3_nt: TGTGCCTGGAGTGTACGGGCAGGGGGCGTCTATGGCTACACCTTC
cdr3_aa: CAWSVRAGGVYGYTF

d_call: TRBD2
j_call: TRBJ2-1
v_call: TRBV6-1
clone_size: few
cdr3_nt: TGTGCCAGCAGTGAGGCGGGAGGGCACTACGAGCAGTTCTTC
cdr3_aa: CASSEAGGHYEQFF

d_call: -
j_call: TRBJ2-1
v_call: TRBV7-2
clone_size: -
cdr3_nt: TGTGCCAGCAGCTTTGGGATTAGCTCCTACAATGAGCAGTTCTTC
cdr3_aa: CASSFGISSYNEQFF

d_call: -
j_call: TRBJ1-3
v_call: TRBV4-3
clone_size: few
cdr3_nt: TGCGCCAGCAGCCAAGAGGGTACCATGGTCGGGGACGTCTCTGGAAACACCATATATTTT
cdr3_aa: CASSQEGTMVGDVSGNTIYF

d_call: -
j_call: TRBJ2-5
v_call: TRBV6-8
clone_size: -
cdr3_nt: TGTGCCAGCAGTTACTCAAAACTCGGTGGTGAGCAGTACTTC
cdr3_aa: CASSYSKLGGEQYF